The 30 T cell receptor beta chains given below trace back to one sample, sequenced in a study of breast tumors, draining lymph nodes, adjacent tissues. TCRdb itself ran the multiplex PCR reads through MiXCR, one entry per CDR3 protein. The sample has 50,000 to 85,000 distinct CDR3 sequences; roughly two fifths are singletons. The sequencing input was breast tumor tissue. Receptor source: a female donor with breast cancer. Some clones in this sample may be carry-over from other donors' samples.

Notes on this clonotype: The conserved phenylalanine or tryptophan is not found at the CDR3 terminus, so this likely reflects a read error. This sequence joins TRBV20-1 and TRBJ2-3, with D hard to call. The length of the CDR3 is 16 residues. Trimming took off 6 bases at V and 2 bases at J, with 21 bases between the two ends. The germline V gene has CDR1 DFQATT and CDR2 SNEGSKA (reference sequence). CDR3 sequence reads: CSARKDLGDTTDTQYS. The CDR3 DNA reads as TGCAGTGCACGGAAAGACCTAGGTGATACCACAGATACGCAGTATTCT.

Many counts were recorded for this clonotype. The chain couples TRBV12-3 or TRBV12-4 to TRBJ1-2; possible D gene TRBD1, 6 bases. V lost 1 base to trimming and J lost 7 bases, with 13 bases between them. CDR3 length: 14 residues. The DNA for the CDR3 is TGTGCCAGCAGTTTAGGGTGGCAGGGGAGTGGCTACACCTTC. It encodes CASSLGWQGSGYTF.

About this clonotype itself: A much larger clone lies a single base off, so this may be a read error. The V gene is TRBV2, the J gene TRBJ2-5; maybe TRBD2 (5 bases). The CDR3 covers 13 residues. V dropped 11 bases and J dropped 9 bases, with 22 bases sitting between them. The V gene's germline CDR1 is SNHLY and CDR2 FYNNEI. The chain's CDR3 is CAGKRMGLEAQYF. For the CDR3, the DNA is TGTGCCGGCAAAAGGATGGGATTGGAGGCCCAGTACTTC.

The chain employs TRBV20-1 and TRBJ1-2, with 10 bases lining up with TRBD1. Trimming at V came to 6 bases and at J to 6 bases, leaving 10 bases not matched to a gene. In germline, CDR1 is DFQATT, CDR2 SNEGSKA (reference sequence). This CDR3 is built from 14 residues. CDR3 amino acids: CSATGTGAGNGYTF. The CDR3 nucleotides are TGCAGTGCAACGGGGACAGGGGCCGGGAATGGCTACACCTTC.

This clonotype was picked up a small number of times. Being one base from a much bigger clone, this may be a read error. This rearrangement joins TRBV14 to TRBJ2-1, with D maybe TRBD1 (5 bases). CDR1 and CDR2 (germline): SGHDN, FVKESK. The CDR3 is 15 amino acids. DNA for the CDR3: TGTGCCAGCAGCCAAGCGGCTAGGGGAAGCGATGAGCCGTTCTTC. It is translated as CASSQAARGSDEPFF.

For this clonotype: At one end the junction does not follow the germline gene, possibly because of a read error. V and J are TRBV20-1 and TRBJ2-3; D might be TRBD1 (6 bases). The germline CDR1 and CDR2 sequences are DFQATT and SNEGSKA (reference sequence). CDR3 length equals 14 residues. The DNA of the CDR3 is TGCAGTGCTGGATGGTTACAGGGTACAGCTACGCAGTATTTT. Translated: CSAGWLQGTATQYF.

About this clonotype: Its ends do not fully match the called genes, so a read error is possible. The chain employs TRBV7-9 and TRBJ2-6, with D possibly TRBD2 on 5 matching bases. Germline CDR1 is SEHNR and CDR2 is FQNEAQ (reference sequence). This CDR3 has 14 residues. DNA for the CDR3: TGTGCCAGCACCCGACTATCTGGCGCCAACGTCCTGACTTTC. Its protein is CASTRLSGANVLTF.

V and J are TRBV20-1 and TRBJ1-5; possible D gene TRBD1, 5 bases. Germline V gene sequence: CDR1 DFQATT, CDR2 SNEGSKA (reference sequence). CDR3 length: 17 residues. V gave up 8 bases and J gave up 1 base, with 24 bases separating them. As DNA, the CDR3 is TGCAGTACTGTAGCGGGAGAGGTGTGGGGGAGCAATCAGCCCCAGCATTTT. Translation: CSTVAGEVWGSNQPQHF.

The rearrangement links TRBV28 to TRBJ1-2; 10 nucleotides match TRBD1. CDR1 is MDHEN and CDR2 is SYDVKM in the germline V gene. With V trimmed by 7 bases and J by 6 bases, 20 bases remained unmatched. The CDR3 totals 18 residues. Here the CDR3 reads CASTKSGDRGGGANGYTF. CDR3 DNA: TGTGCCAGCACTAAGTCGGGGGACAGGGGTGGTGGGGCGAATGGCTACACCTTC.

This clonotype has a single count. No conserved phenylalanine or tryptophan is present at the end of the CDR3, so a read error is the likely explanation. This CDR3 is CASSHPGQGFYEQYL. In DNA form, the CDR3 reads TGTGCCAGCAGTCATCCGGGACAGGGGTTTTACGAGCAGTACCTC. The chain has TRBV6-5 and TRBJ2-7, with 10 bases matching TRBD1. Germline lookup yields CDR1 MNHEY and CDR2 SVGAGI. The CDR3 sequence is 15 residues long. V dropped 5 bases and J dropped 4; count of bases not matched to a gene: 8.

V usage is TRBV5-1 and J usage is TRBJ2-2; the match to TRBD1 covers 7 bases. The CDR3 loop spans 16 amino acids. CDR1 and CDR2 from the germline V gene are SGHRS and YFSETQ. The ends lost 0 bases at V and 5 bases at J; junction bases unmatched: 7. CDR3 amino acids: CASSLAYRGETGELFF. The CDR3 DNA follows: TGCGCCAGCAGCTTGGCGTACAGGGGAGAGACCGGGGAGCTGTTTTTT. Looking up the rest from reference TRBV5-1 and TRBJ2-2 gives the full variable domain: KAGVTQTPRYLIKTRGQQVTLSCSPISGHRSVSWYQQTPGQGLQFLFEYFSETQRNKGNFPGRFSGRQFSNSRSEMNVSTLELGDSALYLCASSLAYRGETGELFFGEGSRLTVL.

The chain joins TRBV30 to TRBJ1-5, with D perhaps TRBD1 (5 bases). The CDR3 extends over 14 amino acids. The V gene's germline CDR1 is GTSNPN and CDR2 SVGIG (reference sequence). Trimming took off 3 bases at V and 6 bases at J, with 15 bases between the two ends. The DNA for the CDR3 is TGTGCCTGGAGGGTAGCAGGGTCAGGTCAGCCCCAGCATTTT. Its protein is CAWRVAGSGQPQHF.

Of note for this clonotype: Germline and junction disagree at one end, which may indicate a read error. The V call is TRBV6-2 or TRBV6-3, the J call TRBJ2-6; D call uncertain. CDR1 MNHEY and CDR2 SVGEGT come from the germline V gene. The CDR3 contains 15 residues. The CDR3 loop reads CASSHSSSGANVLTF. The CDR3 bases are TGTGCCAGCAGTCACTCGAGCTCTGGGGCCAACGTCCTGACTTTC.

The rearrangement links TRBV19 to TRBJ2-3; D may match TRBD1 or TRBD2 (5 bases each). The CDR3 has 14 residues. V lost 4 bases and J lost 4, with 12 bases in between. Germline V lookup: CDR1 LNHDA, CDR2 SQIVND (reference sequence). This chain's CDR3 is CASSRGSGADTQYF. The CDR3 DNA reads as TGTGCCAGTAGTAGGGGGTCGGGTGCAGATACGCAGTATTTT.

This clonotype was seen ten or more times. The chain carries TRBV20-1 and TRBJ2-7, with 11 positions matching TRBD2. The V segment lost 5 bases and the J segment 0 bases; nucleotides outside the gene matches: 12. Germline V lookup: CDR1 DFQATT, CDR2 SNEGSKA (reference sequence). The CDR3 extends over 17 amino acids. CDR3 sequence reads: CSAPSGGPFPYSYEQYF. The CDR3 bases are TGCAGTGCTCCTAGCGGGGGGCCCTTTCCCTACTCCTACGAGCAGTACTTC.

Ten or more counts support this clonotype. The rearrangement links TRBV4-1 to TRBJ1-3; TRBD1 matches 7 bases. Germline CDR1 and CDR2: MGHRA and YSYEKL. J gave up 3 bases and V 3 bases, and 5 bases lay outside the gene matches. CDR3 length: 15 amino acids. Here the CDR3 DNA reads TGCGCCAGCAGCCATATAGACAGGGTTGGAAACACCATATATTTT. Translated, it gives CASSHIDRVGNTIYF.

In its sample, this clonotype was seen once. CDR3 loop: CASSFGLAGNSYEQYF. CDR3 nucleotides: TGTGCCAGCAGCTTCGGACTAGCGGGGAACTCCTACGAGCAGTACTTC. This chain joins TRBV5-4 and TRBJ2-7; 12 bases are a match to TRBD2. Germline V gene lookup returns CDR1 SGHNT and CDR2 YYREEE (reference sequence). Germline trimming cut 2 bases from V and 0 bases from J; bases unmatched to any gene: 3. The CDR3 has 16 residues.

This clonotype was detected ten times or more. This chain links TRBV29-1 with TRBJ1-5; D remains unclear. The CDR3 is made up of 13 amino acids. The V end was cut by 4 bases, the J end by 4 bases, with 11 bases between. Germline V gene data show CDR1 as SQVTM and CDR2 as ANQGSEA. The CDR3 spells CSVGRGPNQPQHF. The CDR3 region has the DNA TGCAGCGTTGGAAGAGGGCCTAATCAGCCCCAGCATTTT.

The genes are TRBV29-1 and TRBJ2-3, with 7 bases that match TRBD2. The CDR3 is 13 residues long. Germline V lookup: CDR1 SQVTM, CDR2 ANQGSEA. The V gene end was trimmed by 4 bases and the J gene end by 9 bases; junction bases not matched to a gene: 10. The CDR3 DNA is TGCAGCGTTGTGAGACTAGCTCTTGACACGCAGTATTTT. Encoded protein: CSVVRLALDTQYF.

As regards this clonotype: A much bigger clone sits one base away, suggesting this may be a read error. The rearrangement links TRBV29-1 to TRBJ1-1; possibly TRBD1 for D (5 bases). V was trimmed by 7 bases and J by 10 bases, leaving 25 bases between them. Germline loops: CDR1 SQVTM, CDR2 ANQGSEA. The CDR3 loop spans 14 amino acids. CDR3 nucleotide sequence: TGCAGCGCACTGGAAGGGGCTCTTTTGGCTGGAGCTTTCTTT. Its translation: CSALEGALLAGAFF.

This clonotype occurred many times. The chain carries TRBV7-3 and TRBJ1-2; maybe TRBD1 (5 bases). The CDR3 has 15 residues. Germline CDR1 and CDR2: SGHTA and FQGTGA. V was shortened by 0 bases and J by 8 bases, with 16 bases between the two germline ends. The CDR3 protein is CASSLTPRDRGGYTF. CDR3 nucleotide sequence: TGTGCCAGCAGCTTAACGCCCCGGGACCGAGGCGGCTACACCTTC.

This clonotype was seen repeatedly, ten times or more. Given a much more abundant clone one base away, this may be a read error. The chain combines TRBV7-2 with TRBJ2-5; D gene ambiguous. Germline-derived CDR1 and CDR2 are SGHTA and FQGNSA. The CDR3 consists of 15 residues. This CDR3 reads CASSQPLAAQETQHF. The CDR3 DNA reads as TGTGCCAGCAGCCAACCCCTTGCAGCCCAAGAGACCCAGCACTTC.

On this clonotype: Because it lacks the conserved phenylalanine or tryptophan at the end, this CDR3 is likely a read error. The limits of the CDR3 on the DNA are not certain, so only TCRdb's listed CDR3 is given. V usage is TRBV9 and J usage is TRBJ1-4. 9 amino acids form the CDR3, both terminal residues included. Per the germline V gene, CDR1 is SGDLS and CDR2 is YYNGEE. The CDR3 is CASSESTGE.

This clonotype occurred once. One end of the junction is discordant with germline, which a read error may explain. The V gene is TRBV9, the J gene TRBJ2-5; tentatively, D is TRBD2 (6 bases). CDR3 length: 14 residues. The germline CDR1 and CDR2 sequences are SGDLS and YYNGEE. CDR3 amino acids: CASSISGTAETQSF. In nucleotides, the CDR3 is TGTGCCAGCAGCATATCAGGGACTGCGGAGACCCAGTCCTTC. The variable domain in full, with the rest retrieved from reference TRBV9 and TRBJ2-5, is DSGVTQTPKHLITATGQRVTLRCSPRSGDLSVYWYQQSLDQGLQFLIQYYNGEERAKGNILERFSAQQFPDLHSELNLSSLELGDSALYFCASSISGTAETQSFGPGTRLLVL.

This clonotype has ten or more counts. The genes are TRBV11-2 and TRBJ2-7; perhaps TRBD1 as D (5 bases). The CDR3 runs 18 residues. Looked up from germline, CDR1 is SGHAT and CDR2 is FQNNGV. The V and J ends lost 0 bases and 5 bases respectively, with 23 bases between them. CDR3 sequence: CASSLDEAGWPSVDEQYF. The DNA for the CDR3 is TGTGCCAGCAGCTTAGATGAGGCAGGGTGGCCCTCCGTAGACGAGCAGTACTTC.

The V gene is TRBV11-2, the J gene TRBJ2-1; D remains unclear. There are 16 residues in the CDR3. In germline, CDR1 is SGHAT, CDR2 FQNNGV. Trimming removed 3 bases from V and 5 bases from J, with 17 bases in between. CDR3 DNA sequence: TGTGCCAGCAGCTTGACCCCCCAAGGGCCTGACAATGAGCAGTTCTTC. Amino acids: CASSLTPQGPDNEQFF.

The genes are TRBV7-2 and TRBJ2-3, with D tentatively TRBD2 (6 bases). This CDR3 region has 15 residues. V dropped 5 bases and J dropped 1 base, with 13 bases sitting between them. Germline loops: CDR1 SGHTA, CDR2 FQGNSA. CDR3 amino acids: CASSQRVGGTDTQYF. The CDR3 coding sequence is TGTGCCAGCAGCCAGCGGGTGGGTGGCACAGATACGCAGTATTTT.

This clonotype has ten or more counts. The V and J genes are TRBV12-3 or TRBV12-4 and TRBJ2-5; D call uncertain. The V end was cut by 6 bases, the J end by 2 bases, with 10 bases between. The CDR3 length is 13 residues. DNA of the CDR3: TGTGCCAGCAGACGACACGCTCAAGAGACCCAGTACTTC. Translated: CASRRHAQETQYF.

V and J are TRBV7-2 and TRBJ2-3; 10 bases fit TRBD2. The V segment lost 4 bases and the J segment 3 bases; nucleotides outside the gene matches: 4. Germline CDR1 reads SGHTA; CDR2 reads FQGNSA. The length of the CDR3 is 15 residues. In nucleotides, the CDR3 is TGTGCCAGCAGCTCGCTAGCGGGAGTGACAGATACGCAGTATTTT. Translating gives CASSSLAGVTDTQYF.

This clonotype was seen just once. The chain employs TRBV6-2 or TRBV6-3 and TRBJ2-5, with TRBD2 identical over 8 bases. This CDR3 region has 12 residues. Looked up from germline, CDR1 is MNHEY and CDR2 is SVGEGT. V lost 5 bases to trimming and J lost 4 bases; unmatched junction nucleotides: 0. The CDR3 DNA reads TGTGCCAGCAGTCGGGGGGGAGAGACCCAGTACTTC. Encoded protein: CASSRGGETQYF.